This record covers a single TCR beta chain. This clonotype was observed many times. Its cognate antigen has yet to be identified. No much larger clone is present one base from it, and per-base qualities are unavailable. These data come from a study of T cell repertoires in cytomegalovirus infection (dated by TCRdb to about 2019). General notes on the study: The HLA type of each donor mattered for the analysis, because public TCR beta signatures pointed to carriage of CMV infection along with the matching HLA type. Study-wide conclusions, independent of this receptor: The ex vivo response was dominated by HLA-C-restricted CMV-specific TCR beta clonotypes, which also provided the single most frequent clonotype in two of eight donors. In both this cohort and an independent roughly 330-donor cohort, the cumulative frequency of public TCR beta family members distinguished carriers of CMV infection plus the relevant HLA type.

Sequencing used an Illumina HiSeq 1500. The public reads were reprocessed in TCRdb via fastp at Q25 and MiXCR, keeping in-frame beta chains. Merged by CDR3 protein, the rows form single entries marked with the most common genes and DNA. The sample yields around 530,000 distinct CDR3 sequences; approximately 15% were counted once. The ten largest make up under 30% of the sample. The CDR3 covers 13 residues, taking in both the cysteine and the phenylalanine. The sequence is cut down to CDR3 DNA, 39 bases in frame from base 1. A distance of 10 bases separates the germline ends of V and J, which lose 6 bases and 4 bases respectively. The germline V gene encodes CDR1 MNHEY and CDR2 SMNVEV (reference sequence).

The rearrangement joined TRBV27 to TRBJ1-5; a weak D assignment points to TRBD1 (5 bases agree). The source is a human donor in good health (CMV status not recorded). Some clones in this sample may be carry-over from other donors' samples. The specimen sequenced was CD8+ T cells from PBMCs. The nucleotide sequence reads TGTGCCAGCAGCAGAGGGGTGAATCAGCCCCAGCATTTT. Its protein product is CASSRGVNQPQHF.